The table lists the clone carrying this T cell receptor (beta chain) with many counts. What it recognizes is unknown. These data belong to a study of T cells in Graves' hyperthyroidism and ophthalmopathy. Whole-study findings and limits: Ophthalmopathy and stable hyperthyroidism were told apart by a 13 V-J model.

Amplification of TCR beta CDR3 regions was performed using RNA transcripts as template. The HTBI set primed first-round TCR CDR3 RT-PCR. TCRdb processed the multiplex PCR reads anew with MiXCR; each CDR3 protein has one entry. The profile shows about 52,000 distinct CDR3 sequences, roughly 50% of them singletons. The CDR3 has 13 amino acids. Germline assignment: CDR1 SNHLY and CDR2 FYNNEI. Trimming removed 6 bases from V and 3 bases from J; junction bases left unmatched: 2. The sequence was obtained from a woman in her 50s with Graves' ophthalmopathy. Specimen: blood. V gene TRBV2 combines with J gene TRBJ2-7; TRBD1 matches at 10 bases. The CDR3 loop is CASRDRGRYEQYF. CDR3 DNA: TGTGCCAGCAGAGACAGGGGGCGCTACGAGCAGTACTTC.